Listed here are 19 T cell receptor beta chains from one sample, sequenced in a study of blood T cell dynamics during melanoma immunotherapy. Assay used: immunoSEQ multiplex PCR; TCRdb lists only in-frame clones, some missing. In the table there are 4,500 to 6,000 clones, about four fifths of which are singletons. Time point defined: week 3, after first cycle of checkpoint inhibitor. Source: blood, taken from a patient treated with checkpoint blockade. These receptors came from a human donor with melanoma.

This sequence joins TRBV25-1 and TRBJ1-1, with D perhaps TRBD1 (5 bases). The ends were cut back, 1 base at V and 11 bases at J, with 11 bases in the middle. CDR1 and CDR2 (germline): MGHDK, SYGVNS. The CDR3 consists of 12 residues. CDR3 in amino acids: CASSELTRAAFF. CDR3 bases: TGTGCCAGCAGTGAATTGACCAGGGCCGCTTTCTTT.

This clone has a single count. The chain is built from TRBV19 and TRBJ1-4; 7 bases line up with TRBD1. V was pared by 3 bases and J by 0 bases, with 1 base of the junction left unmatched. Germline CDR1 is LNHDA and CDR2 is SQIVND (reference sequence). The CDR3 is 15 amino acids. CDR3 loop: CASSIGTATNEKLFF. The CDR3 DNA follows: TGTGCCAGTAGTATCGGGACAGCAACTAATGAAAAACTGTTTTTT.

The J gene is TRBJ1-5, the V gene TRBV5-5; D is perhaps TRBD1 (5 bases). The CDR3 totals 15 residues. Trimming took 2 bases from V and 3 from J, leaving 12 bases between them. Germline loops: CDR1 SGHKS, CDR2 YYEKEE (reference sequence). The CDR3 region is CASSFWGVLNQPQHF. The CDR3 DNA reads TGTGCCAGCAGCTTTTGGGGGGTCCTCAATCAGCCCCAGCATTTT.

The chain uses TRBV19 and TRBJ1-4, with TRBD1 matching over 7 bases. Losses at the gene ends were 3 bases for V and 3 bases for J; bases not matched to a gene: 4. CDR3 length: 15 residues. The germline V gene has CDR1 LNHDA and CDR2 SQIVND (reference sequence). CDR3 sequence reads: CASSIEGQPNEKLFF. CDR3 in DNA: TGTGCCAGTAGTATCGAGGGACAGCCTAATGAAAAACTGTTTTTT.

The chain has TRBV29-1 and TRBJ1-1; 8 bases agree with TRBD1. The germline CDR1 and CDR2 sequences are SQVTM and ANQGSEA. The CDR3 contains 12 residues. Germline trimming cut 4 bases from V and 12 bases from J; bases unmatched to any gene: 10. The CDR3 loop is CSVGADREWSFF. Here the CDR3 DNA reads TGCAGCGTTGGGGCGGACAGGGAGTGGTCTTTCTTT.

The chain uses TRBV2 and TRBJ1-2; 7 bases are a match to TRBD1. The V and J ends lost 4 bases and 8 bases, in that order; junction bases with no gene match: 10. Germline CDR1 SNHLY, CDR2 FYNNEI. There are 14 residues in the CDR3. As DNA, the CDR3 is TGTGCCAGCAGTGGAATTAGTAGGGGGCAGGGCTACACCTTC. Translated, it gives CASSGISRGQGYTF.

V gene TRBV5-1 combines with J gene TRBJ2-7; no clear D. V was cut by 2 bases and J by 0 bases, with 6 bases left in between. The CDR3 consists of 13 residues. Germline V gives CDR1 SGHRS, CDR2 YFSETQ. CDR3: CASSFSSSYEQYF. CDR3 in DNA: TGCGCCAGCAGCTTTTCTAGCTCCTACGAGCAGTACTTC. The full variable domain, with the rest looked up from reference TRBV5-1 and TRBJ2-7, is KAGVTQTPRYLIKTRGQQVTLSCSPISGHRSVSWYQQTPGQGLQFLFEYFSETQRNKGNFPGRFSGRQFSNSRSEMNVSTLELGDSALYLCASSFSSSYEQYFGPGTRLTVT.

J is TRBJ1-4 and V is TRBV6-1; the D is unclear. This CDR3 region has 14 residues. Trimming stripped 8 bases from V and 0 bases from J, with 10 bases between. Germline loops: CDR1 MNHNS, CDR2 SASEGT. The CDR3 is CASARAATNEKLFF. CDR3 bases: TGTGCCAGCGCCCGAGCTGCAACTAATGAAAAACTGTTTTTT.

This chain uses TRBV19 with TRBJ1-4; D is undetermined. Trimming shortened V by 5 bases and J by 8 bases, and 24 bases separated the two germline ends. Per the germline V gene, CDR1 is LNHDA and CDR2 is SQIVND (reference sequence). The CDR3 runs 17 residues. CDR3 DNA sequence: TGTGCCAGTAGTCCTCAAAACCAAATAGGACCTTCGGAAAAACTGTTTTTT. Its translation: CASSPQNQIGPSEKLFF.

The V and J genes are TRBV19 and TRBJ1-5; D is unclear. Germline V lookup: CDR1 LNHDA, CDR2 SQIVND (reference sequence). The ends were cut back, 4 bases at V and 3 bases at J, with 10 bases in the middle. The length of the CDR3 is 14 residues. The CDR3 sequence: CASSNTGSNQPQHF. For the CDR3, the DNA is TGTGCCAGTAGTAACACGGGATCCAATCAGCCCCAGCATTTT.

The chain couples TRBV4-2 to TRBJ1-4, with 7 bases fitting TRBD1. CDR3 length: 14 amino acids. V shed 4 bases and J 6 bases; nucleotides not matched to a gene: 5. Germline V gene lookup returns CDR1 LGHNA and CDR2 YNFKEQ. CDR3 in amino acids: CASSRGTVDEKLFF. CDR3 coding DNA: TGTGCCAGCAGCCGAGGGACAGTAGATGAAAAACTGTTTTTT.

The gene calls are TRBV5-1 and TRBJ1-2; D gene unclear. Trimming cost V 1 base and J 6 bases, with 7 bases left between them. Per germline, CDR1 SGHRS and CDR2 YFSETQ. The CDR3 contains 12 residues. CDR3 coding DNA: TGCGCCAGCAGCTTGTCCCTGGATGGCTACACCTTC. As protein: CASSLSLDGYTF.

The chain has TRBV5-1 and TRBJ1-3; no firm D call. The germline V gene encodes CDR1 SGHRS and CDR2 YFSETQ. CDR3 size: 15 residues. Trimming pared 3 bases from V and 0 bases from J, leaving 10 bases between. The CDR3 protein is CASSSSLNSGNTIYF. The CDR3 DNA sequence: TGCGCCAGCAGCTCCAGTCTCAACTCTGGAAACACCATATATTTT.

The V and J genes are TRBV9 and TRBJ1-2; 7 nucleotides match TRBD1. Germline V gene sequence: CDR1 SGDLS, CDR2 YYNGEE. The CDR3 has 13 amino acids. The J segment lost 4 bases and the V segment lost 2 bases, leaving 2 bases of the junction unmatched. Here the CDR3 reads CASSVSGGYGYTF. CDR3 nucleotides: TGTGCCAGCAGCGTCTCAGGGGGCTATGGCTACACCTTC.

The chain carries TRBV7-8 and TRBJ1-5; unclear D gene. The CDR3 length is 14 residues. V shed 5 bases and J shed 7 bases, with 15 bases lying between them. Germline V gene sequence: CDR1 SGHVS, CDR2 FQNEAQ. CDR3 DNA sequence: TGTGCCAGCAGCCCCGGGAGGGCGGGCCAGCCCCAGCATTTT. Encoded protein: CASSPGRAGQPQHF.

The chain recombines TRBV4-1 with TRBJ1-2, with 9 bases lining up with TRBD1. The junction had 1 base not matched to a gene; V was cut back by 0 bases and J by 2 bases. Germline CDR1 MGHRA, CDR2 YSYEKL. The CDR3 is made up of 15 amino acids. The CDR3 protein is CASSQEQGANYGYTF. CDR3 DNA sequence: TGCGCCAGCAGCCAAGAACAGGGGGCCAACTATGGCTACACCTTC.

The chain recombines TRBV19 with TRBJ2-7; 10 bases agree with TRBD1. The CDR3 is made up of 15 amino acids. CDR1 is LNHDA, CDR2 SQIVND, per germline (reference sequence). Trimming cost V 6 bases and J 1 base; bases outside gene matches: 6. The CDR3 sequence: CASSIPGQGSYEQYF. The CDR3 DNA reads as TGTGCCAGTAGCATACCGGGACAGGGGTCCTACGAGCAGTACTTC.

CDR3 residues: CASLNRRGIGGELFF. DNA for the CDR3: TGTGCCAGCCTAAACCGGCGCGGAATAGGAGGGGAGCTGTTTTTT. V is TRBV11-2 and J is TRBJ2-2, with unresolved D. V lost 8 bases, J lost 8 bases, and 21 bases lay in between. Germline CDR1 is SGHAT and CDR2 is FQNNGV. This CDR3 has 15 residues.

The chain uses TRBV6-4 and TRBJ1-2, with a tentative D call TRBD1 (5 bases). The CDR3 contains 16 residues. Trimming cost V 5 bases and J 5 bases, with 21 bases left between them. Per the germline V gene, CDR1 is MRHNA and CDR2 is SNTAGT. The chain's CDR3 is CASSPTTGTYGYGYTF. The CDR3 nucleotides are TGTGCCAGCAGTCCGACGACCGGGACGTACGGTTATGGCTACACCTTC.